Each of the 16 T cell receptor beta chains below was sequenced from the same sample in a study of cytomegalovirus exposure and HLA in healthy donors. Vbeta (60) and Jbeta (13) primers were used in the PCR. The data were produced by immunoSEQ multiplex PCR, yet TCRdb's version contains in-frame clones alone and is incomplete. There are around 140,000 clones in the sample; 70% to 80% occur only once, and 2% to 2.5% lies in the top ten. Sequencing was carried out using PBMCs. The receptors shown here come from a young woman in good health and CMV-seropositive.

The chain joins TRBV11-2 to TRBJ1-3; 8 bases map to TRBD1. V was clipped by 1 base and J by 0 bases; unmatched bases: 11. This CDR3 spans 19 amino acids. Germline CDR1 reads SGHAT; CDR2 reads FQNNGV. CDR3 protein: CASSLGQGLILSSGNTIYF. The CDR3 DNA sequence: TGTGCCAGCAGCTTAGGACAGGGGCTAATTCTGAGCTCTGGAAACACCATATATTTT.

The CDR3 nucleotides are TGTGCCAGCAGCTTAGATGGGGAAAGGGGGAATTCACCCCTCCACTTT. Translated, it gives CASSLDGERGNSPLHF. This chain joins TRBV11-2 and TRBJ1-6, with a weak D call TRBD1 (6 bases). The CDR3 sequence is 16 residues long. Germline loops: CDR1 SGHAT, CDR2 FQNNGV. V lost 0 bases, J lost 7 bases, and 13 bases lay in between. The full variable domain, its missing parts supplied by reference TRBV11-2 and TRBJ1-6, is EAGVAQSPRYKIIEKRQSVAFWCNPISGHATLYWYQQILGQGPKLLIQFQNNGVVDDSQLPKDRFSAERLKGVDSTLKIQPAKLEDSAVYLCASSLDGERGNSPLHFGNGTRLTVT.

The chain is built from TRBV6-1 and TRBJ1-5; 7 bases are shared with TRBD1. This CDR3 comprises 15 residues. CDR1 MNHNS and CDR2 SASEGT come from the germline V gene. The V segment lost 2 bases and the J segment 4 bases; nucleotides outside the gene matches: 5. The CDR3 DNA is TGTGCCAGCAGTGAACCGACAGGGCCGAATCAGCCCCAGCATTTT. This translates into CASSEPTGPNQPQHF.

The CDR3 coding sequence is TGTGCCAGCAGTGGAGGAGCGGGGGGCCAAGAGACCCAGTACTTC. Translated, it gives CASSGGAGGQETQYF. V and J are TRBV6-1 and TRBJ2-5, with 9 bases identical to TRBD2. This CDR3 has 15 amino acids. V was clipped by 4 bases and J by 1 base; unmatched bases: 4. Germline loops: CDR1 MNHNS, CDR2 SASEGT.

The CDR3 region is CSAHGTSGKMVGSYEQYF. The DNA for the CDR3 is TGCAGCGCCCACGGGACTAGCGGAAAAATGGTCGGCTCCTACGAGCAGTACTTC. The rearrangement links TRBV29-1 to TRBJ2-5; 11 bases agree with TRBD2. With the DNA end fitting TRBJ2-7 better, the J assignment may be wrong. The CDR3 is made up of 18 amino acids. Per germline, CDR1 SQVTM and CDR2 ANQGSEA.

The V and J genes are TRBV7-9 and TRBJ1-1; perhaps TRBD1 as D (5 bases). The length of the CDR3 is 12 residues. V lost 5 bases and J 3 bases, leaving 7 bases between the germline ends. The V gene's germline CDR1 is SEHNR and CDR2 FQNEAQ (reference sequence). The CDR3 DNA reads as TGTGCCAGCAGCACACAGGACACTGAAGCTTTCTTT. As protein: CASSTQDTEAFF.

Written as DNA, the CDR3 is TGTGCCAGCAGCTCGGGACAGGGTTTTGAGACCCAGTACTTC. This gives the protein CASSSGQGFETQYF. The chain employs TRBV7-6 and TRBJ2-5; 9 nucleotides line up with TRBD1. V lost 4 bases, J lost 5 bases, and 5 bases stayed unmatched. CDR1 SGHVS and CDR2 FNYEAQ come from the germline V gene. The CDR3 consists of 14 residues.

The chain joins TRBV4-2 to TRBJ1-5, with a weak D call TRBD1 (6 bases). The ends were cut back, 4 bases at V and 4 bases at J, with 11 bases in the middle. The CDR3 covers 14 residues. Germline V gives CDR1 LGHNA, CDR2 YNFKEQ. The CDR3 bases are TGTGCCAGCAGCCCATACCAGGGGAATCAGCCCCAGCATTTT. As protein: CASSPYQGNQPQHF.

The table lists this clone with a few counts. This sequence joins TRBV5-6 and TRBJ1-4; D is unclear. CDR3 length: 13 amino acids. Germline loops: CDR1 SGHDT, CDR2 YYEEEE. Trimming left V 0 bases short and J 7 bases short, with 7 bases between. Here the CDR3 reads CASSLGLFEKLFF. For the CDR3, the DNA is TGTGCCAGCAGCTTGGGACTTTTTGAAAAACTGTTTTTT.

V usage is TRBV12-5 and J usage is TRBJ1-5; 9 nucleotides line up with TRBD1. The CDR3 extends over 15 amino acids. Germline loops: CDR1 LGHNT, CDR2 FRNRAP. V lost 7 bases and J lost 4; bases outside the gene matches: 8. For the CDR3, the DNA is TGTGCTAGTGAACCGGGACAGGGACAAAATCAGCCCCAGCATTTT. Protein: CASEPGQGQNQPQHF.

This clone was counted a few times. The CDR3 sequence is CASSQEGWGGVGETQYF. The CDR3 bases are TGCGCCAGCAGCCAAGAGGGCTGGGGGGGGGTGGGGGAGACCCAGTACTTC. The chain joins TRBV4-3 to TRBJ2-5; TRBD2 matches at 7 bases. Trimming removed 0 bases from V and 5 bases from J; junction bases left unmatched: 12. The CDR3 is 17 residues long. Germline V gives CDR1 LGHNA, CDR2 YSLEER.

The chain recombines TRBV29-1 with TRBJ1-1; maybe TRBD1 (5 bases). CDR3 length: 14 amino acids. V was trimmed by 1 base and J by 2 bases, leaving 11 bases between them. CDR1 and CDR2 (germline): SQVTM, ANQGSEA. CDR3 in amino acids: CSVEGARVNTEAFF. DNA for the CDR3: TGCAGCGTTGAAGGGGCCAGGGTTAACACTGAAGCTTTCTTT.

This clone was seen more than once but under ten times. The rearrangement links TRBV11-2 to TRBJ1-3, with a weak D call TRBD1 (6 bases). Germline CDR1 is SGHAT and CDR2 is FQNNGV. The V gene lost 4 bases and the J gene lost 9 bases, with 13 bases spanning the gap. This CDR3 is 13 amino acids long. CDR3: CASSSIVGATIYF. In nucleotides, the CDR3 is TGTGCCAGCAGCTCCATCGTGGGGGCCACCATATATTTT.

J is TRBJ1-1 and V is TRBV5-4; no clear D. The ends were cut back, 2 bases at V and 1 base at J, with 12 bases in the middle. From germline, CDR1 is SGHNT and CDR2 YYREEE (reference sequence). The CDR3 is made up of 15 amino acids. CDR3 sequence reads: CASSFYALGNTEAFF. DNA of the CDR3: TGTGCCAGCAGCTTTTATGCCCTAGGGAACACTGAAGCTTTCTTT.

The chain uses TRBV19 and TRBJ1-6; TRBD1 is a possible D gene (5 bases). Trimming shortened V by 3 bases and J by 8 bases, and 11 bases separated the two germline ends. Germline V CDR1 and CDR2: LNHDA, SQIVND (reference sequence). This CDR3 has 14 residues. The CDR3 bases are TGTGCCAGTAGTATTGACAGCTCGGATTCACCCCTCCACTTT. Translating gives CASSIDSSDSPLHF.

The genes are TRBV19 and TRBJ1-4, with D possibly matching TRBD1 (5 bases). The CDR3 extends over 13 amino acids. In germline, CDR1 is LNHDA, CDR2 SQIVND (reference sequence). Trimming removed 3 bases from V and 8 bases from J, with 10 bases in between. CDR3 protein: CASSMDIREKLFF. Written as DNA, the CDR3 is TGTGCCAGTAGTATGGACATTCGGGAAAAACTGTTTTTT. Together with reference TRBV19 and TRBJ1-4, the CDR3 gives the full variable domain: DGGITQSPKYLFRKEGQNVTLSCEQNLNHDAMYWYRQDPGQGLRLIYYSQIVNDFQKGDIAEGYSVSREKKESFPLTVTSAQKNPTAFYLCASSMDIREKLFFGSGTQLSVL.